One and the same sample provided the 32 T cell receptor beta chains below, sequenced in a study of cytomegalovirus exposure and HLA in healthy donors. PCR involved 60 Vbeta and 13 Jbeta primers. The data were produced by immunoSEQ multiplex PCR, yet TCRdb's version contains in-frame clones alone and is incomplete. This table holds some 160,000 clones, over 70% found once. Sequencing was done on a sample of PBMCs. Receptor source: a woman aged 40 to 49 in good health and CMV-seropositive.

The rearrangement joins TRBV4-3 to TRBJ2-7; 13 bases match TRBD2. The V and J ends lost 4 bases and 5 bases, in that order; junction bases with no gene match: 5. CDR1 LGHNA and CDR2 YSLEER come from the germline V gene. The CDR3 length is 15 residues. The CDR3 is CASSRRLAGGDEQYF. The CDR3 DNA sequence: TGCGCCAGCAGCCGCAGACTAGCGGGGGGTGACGAGCAGTACTTC.

The chain joins TRBV10-3 to TRBJ1-3; 10 bases are shared with TRBD1. The CDR3 has 12 residues. Germline V CDR1 and CDR2: ENHRY, SYGVKD. Losses at the gene ends were 9 bases for V and 8 bases for J; bases not matched to a gene: 4. The CDR3 loop is CAIGQGGDTIYF. In DNA, the CDR3 is TGTGCCATAGGACAGGGGGGAGACACCATATATTTT.

V gene TRBV11-2 combines with J gene TRBJ1-1, with D possibly TRBD1 on 5 matching bases. V was trimmed by 3 bases and J by 11 bases, leaving 16 bases between them. In germline, CDR1 is SGHAT, CDR2 FQNNGV. This CDR3 is 13 amino acids long. The CDR3 DNA reads TGTGCCAGCAGCTTGACGACAGCTCAAGAGGCTTTCTTT. Translated, it gives CASSLTTAQEAFF.

This chain links TRBV28 with TRBJ2-7; D remains ambiguous. The CDR3 has 11 residues. Germline V gives CDR1 MDHEN, CDR2 SYDVKM. Between the trimmed V and J ends, which lost 6 bases and 3 bases, there was a span of 6 bases. The CDR3 reads CASRSYYEQYF. The CDR3 bases are TGTGCCAGCAGATCTTACTACGAGCAGTACTTC.

The rearrangement uses TRBV30 and TRBJ2-3; 11 nucleotides match TRBD2. Per the germline V gene, CDR1 is GTSNPN and CDR2 is SVGIG (reference sequence). The CDR3 contains 14 residues. V gave up 5 bases and J gave up 3 bases; unmatched junction bases: 4. The DNA for the CDR3 is TGTGCCTGGGATAGCGGGGGGGCAACAGATACGCAGTATTTT. Translated: CAWDSGGATDTQYF. The full variable domain, rest sourced from reference TRBV30 and TRBJ2-3, is SQTIHQWPATLVQPVGSPLSLECTVEGTSNPNLYWYRQAAGRGLQLLFYSVGIGQISSEVPQNLSASRPQDRQFILSSKKLLLSDSGFYLCAWDSGGATDTQYFGPGTRLTVL.

The chain joins TRBV5-6 to TRBJ1-2; possibly TRBD1 for D (6 bases). Between the trimmed V and J ends, which lost 0 bases and 8 bases, there was a span of 11 bases. This CDR3 has 13 amino acids. Germline loops: CDR1 SGHDT, CDR2 YYEEEE. The CDR3 here is CASSLVPGEGYTF. DNA of the CDR3: TGTGCCAGCAGCTTGGTACCAGGGGAGGGCTACACCTTC.

A remark on this clone: It is unclear where the CDR3 begins or ends on the DNA, so no DNA is shown, and the CDR3 is as TCRdb lists it. V gene TRBV27 combines with J gene TRBJ2-7; the table's D call of TRBD1 was not tested on the DNA. Germline loops: CDR1 MNHEY, CDR2 SMNVEV (reference sequence). Termini included, the CDR3 measures 15 amino acids. The CDR3 region is CASSTSTGGGLEQYF.

J is TRBJ1-1 and V is TRBV30, with D maybe TRBD1 (6 bases). The length of the CDR3 is 13 residues. Trimming cost V 3 bases and J 3 bases, with 11 bases left between them. Germline V lookup: CDR1 GTSNPN, CDR2 SVGIG (reference sequence). The CDR3 is CAWRKGEYTEAFF. CDR3 sequence (DNA): TGTGCCTGGAGGAAGGGGGAATACACTGAAGCTTTCTTT.

V is TRBV2 and J is TRBJ1-1, with D tentatively TRBD1 (6 bases). The CDR3 is made up of 15 amino acids. The V end was cut by 5 bases, the J end by 0 bases, with 13 bases between. Germline loops: CDR1 SNHLY, CDR2 FYNNEI. Here the CDR3 reads CASSPGTRLNTEAFF. The DNA for the CDR3 is TGTGCCAGCAGTCCCGGGACACGGTTGAACACTGAAGCTTTCTTT.

The table lists this clone with a few counts. The chain links TRBV19 to TRBJ2-1; 15 positions match TRBD2. V dropped 10 bases and J dropped 5; count of bases not matched to a gene: 6. Germline CDR1 is LNHDA and CDR2 is SQIVND (reference sequence). The CDR3 is made up of 15 amino acids. The CDR3 reads CATGLAGGLDNEQFF. The CDR3 DNA reads TGTGCCACCGGACTAGCGGGGGGGCTGGACAATGAGCAGTTCTTC.

This clone was seen a handful of times. V usage is TRBV5-6 and J usage is TRBJ2-5, with D maybe TRBD1 (6 bases). The CDR3 loop spans 15 amino acids. Germline CDR1 is SGHDT and CDR2 is YYEEEE. Trimming shortened V by 0 bases and J by 5 bases, and 14 bases separated the two germline ends. The CDR3 nucleotides read TGTGCCAGCAGCTTGGCAGCAGGGGAAGGGGAGACCCAGTACTTC. It encodes CASSLAAGEGETQYF.

This clone was found many times. The same CDR3 also results from other DNA sequences found in this sample. This rearrangement joins TRBV7-9 to TRBJ1-3, with no clear D. From germline, CDR1 is SEHNR and CDR2 FQNEAQ (reference sequence). The CDR3 length is 15 residues. V was clipped by 5 bases and J by 2 bases, with 13 bases between them. The chain's CDR3 is CASSPKLRAGNTIYF. In DNA, the CDR3 is TGTGCCAGCAGCCCGAAACTGAGGGCTGGAAACACCATATATTTT.

The chain recombines TRBV18 with TRBJ1-5; perhaps TRBD1 as D (6 bases). V lost 2 bases and J lost 3, with 14 bases in between. The CDR3 is 16 amino acids. CDR1 and CDR2 from the germline V gene are KGHSH and LQKENI. The CDR3 DNA is TGTGCCAGCTCACCAGGACAGTACAGGCTCAATCAGCCCCAGCATTTT. Encoded protein: CASSPGQYRLNQPQHF.

V usage is TRBV7-3 and J usage is TRBJ2-1, with 9 bases lining up with TRBD2. V gave up 1 base and J gave up 6 bases; unmatched junction bases: 10. The CDR3 sequence is 17 residues long. Germline CDR1 SGHTA, CDR2 FQGTGA. The CDR3 DNA follows: TGTGCCAGCAGCTTAAGGGGCCTAGCGGGGCCTTCCAATGAGCAGTTCTTC. Translated: CASSLRGLAGPSNEQFF.

The gene calls are TRBV5-7 and TRBJ1-4; 10 bases fit TRBD1. TRBV5-7 has ORF status, its function being uncertain. The CDR3 loop spans 14 amino acids. V was pared by 3 bases and J by 6 bases, with 2 bases of the junction left unmatched. The CDR3 DNA is TGTGCCAGCAGCTCGACAGGGGGCGATGAAAAACTGTTTTTT. It translates to CASSSTGGDEKLFF.

The rearrangement uses TRBV18 and TRBJ1-2, with 8 bases that match TRBD1. Germline assignment: CDR1 KGHSH and CDR2 LQKENI. Trimming took 3 bases from V and 6 from J; bases not matched to a gene: 3. This CDR3 comprises 13 residues. The chain's CDR3 is CASSPDRADGYTF. CDR3 in DNA: TGTGCCAGCTCACCGGACAGGGCTGATGGCTACACCTTC.

The rearrangement uses TRBV5-1 and TRBJ2-3; the D gene is possibly TRBD2 (6 bases). Per germline, CDR1 SGHRS and CDR2 YFSETQ. V was trimmed by 0 bases and J by 4 bases, leaving 12 bases between them. The CDR3 sequence is 15 residues long. The CDR3 DNA reads TGCGCCAGCAGCTTGGTACTAGCAGGTGCAGATACGCAGTATTTT. Translated, it gives CASSLVLAGADTQYF.

In its sample, this clone was seen a few times. Compared with germline, one end of the junction differs, possibly owing to a read error. The DNA for the CDR3 is TGCGCCAGCAGCCAAGACCGGACAGGGGGCTCCTACGAGCAGTACTTC. This codes for CASSQDRTGGSYEQYF. The chain carries TRBV7-9 and TRBJ2-7; 10 bases match TRBD1. The CDR3 spans 16 residues. Germline-derived CDR1 and CDR2 are SEHNR and FQNEAQ (reference sequence).

This chain links TRBV7-9 with TRBJ2-6; D is unresolved. Deletions cut 2 bases from V and 0 bases from J, with 5 bases between. Germline-derived CDR1 and CDR2 are SEHNR and FQNEAQ (reference sequence). The CDR3 contains 15 residues. The CDR3 DNA follows: TGTGCCAGCAGCTTACTCAGCTCTGGGGCCAACGTCCTGACTTTC. It translates to CASSLLSSGANVLTF.

The V gene is TRBV4-3, the J gene TRBJ2-7; 7 bases align to TRBD1. Germline trimming cut 8 bases from V and 4 bases from J; bases unmatched to any gene: 8. In germline, CDR1 is LGHNA, CDR2 YSLEER. This CDR3 spans 13 amino acids. The CDR3, as DNA: TGCGCCAGCTCCCCTGACAGGGAGTACGAGCAGTACTTC. It translates to CASSPDREYEQYF.

This rearrangement joins TRBV6-6 to TRBJ2-7; TRBD1 agrees at 9 bases. The junction had 8 bases not matched to a gene; V was cut back by 2 bases and J by 3 bases. CDR3 length: 16 residues. Germline V gene sequence: CDR1 MNHNY, CDR2 SVGAGI (reference sequence). The CDR3, as DNA: TGTGCCAGCAGTTACGGACAGGGGACACTTAGCTACGAGCAGTACTTC. It is translated as CASSYGQGTLSYEQYF.

V is TRBV10-2 and J is TRBJ1-2, with D possibly matching TRBD1 (5 bases). This CDR3 spans 14 amino acids. Trimming cost V 1 base and J 5 bases, with 11 bases left between them. Germline V gene sequence: CDR1 WSHSY, CDR2 SAAADI. The CDR3 region is CASSELGRDYGYTF. In DNA, the CDR3 is TGCGCCAGCAGTGAGTTGGGCAGGGATTATGGCTACACCTTC.

This clone was detected only a few times. V is TRBV5-1 and J is TRBJ2-3, with 9 bases that match TRBD1. The CDR3 length is 15 residues. Germline CDR1 is SGHRS and CDR2 is YFSETQ. Germline trimming cut 5 bases from V and 6 bases from J; bases unmatched to any gene: 10. The CDR3 DNA reads as TGCGCCAGCAGTCCCGGGACAGGGCGTTCCGATACGCAGTATTTT. Protein sequence: CASSPGTGRSDTQYF. The variable domain in full, completed from reference TRBV5-1 and TRBJ2-3, reads KAGVTQTPRYLIKTRGQQVTLSCSPISGHRSVSWYQQTPGQGLQFLFEYFSETQRNKGNFPGRFSGRQFSNSRSEMNVSTLELGDSALYLCASSPGTGRSDTQYFGPGTRLTVL.

This clone was found once. The V call is TRBV30, the J call TRBJ2-3; D possibly corresponds to TRBD1 (6 bases). V dropped 8 bases and J dropped 0 bases, with 21 bases sitting between them. Germline assignment: CDR1 GTSNPN and CDR2 SVGIG (reference sequence). This CDR3 is built from 16 residues. CDR3 nucleotide sequence: TGTGCCAGAAAAAACCGGGACACAAGTAGCACAGATACGCAGTATTTT. Translating it yields CARKNRDTSSTDTQYF.

The gene calls are TRBV10-3 and TRBJ2-7; tentative D call: TRBD1 (5 bases). Trimming left V 6 bases short and J 6 bases short, with 12 bases between. The CDR3 covers 12 residues. Per the germline V gene, CDR1 is ENHRY and CDR2 is SYGVKD. In DNA form, the CDR3 reads TGTGCCATCAGACCGGCGCAGGGCGAGCAGTACTTC. It translates to CAIRPAQGEQYF.

The chain has TRBV29-1 and TRBJ2-1; TRBD1 aligns across 7 bases. The ends lost 5 bases at V and 9 bases at J; junction bases unmatched: 7. Germline loops: CDR1 SQVTM, CDR2 ANQGSEA. The CDR3 runs 12 residues. CDR3 DNA: TGCAGCGTTCTAGACAGGGCCGCTGAGCAGTTCTTC. This sequence encodes CSVLDRAAEQFF.

The chain combines TRBV7-9 with TRBJ2-1; 12 positions agree with TRBD2. The germline CDR1 and CDR2 sequences are SEHNR and FQNEAQ (reference sequence). CDR3 length: 18 residues. V lost 6 bases and J lost 0; bases outside the gene matches: 9. The CDR3, as DNA: TGTGCCAGCAGTTGGACTAGCGGGGATCCTAGCTCCTACAATGAGCAGTTCTTC. This gives the protein CASSWTSGDPSSYNEQFF.

This clone was picked up one time. The gene calls are TRBV14 and TRBJ2-1, with 9 bases that match TRBD2. Per the germline V gene, CDR1 is SGHDN and CDR2 is FVKESK. The CDR3 consists of 16 residues. The V gene end was trimmed by 0 bases and the J gene end by 6 bases; junction bases not matched to a gene: 6. The CDR3 protein is CASSQDLGLAGNEQFF. CDR3 in DNA: TGTGCCAGCAGCCAAGACCTGGGACTAGCCGGCAATGAGCAGTTCTTC.

Worth noting for this clone: At one boundary the junction diverges from the germline segment, which might be a read error. The chain joins TRBV7-9 to TRBJ2-7; TRBD1 is a possible D gene (6 bases). The CDR3 contains 11 residues. CDR1 is SEHNR and CDR2 is FQNEAQ in the germline V gene (reference sequence). The DNA of the CDR3 is TGTGCCAGCGCGGAAGGGGGTGGTCGTCTCTTC. It yields the protein CASAEGGGRLF.

This chain links TRBV5-1 with TRBJ2-5; TRBD2 matches at 13 bases. The V and J ends lost 4 bases and 1 base, in that order; junction bases with no gene match: 7. The germline V gene has CDR1 SGHRS and CDR2 YFSETQ. This CDR3 contains 17 residues. CDR3 in amino acids: CASSIGLAGEFQETQYF. The CDR3 DNA is TGCGCCAGCAGCATAGGACTAGCGGGGGAATTCCAAGAGACCCAGTACTTC. Full variable domain (missing parts from reference TRBV5-1 and TRBJ2-5): KAGVTQTPRYLIKTRGQQVTLSCSPISGHRSVSWYQQTPGQGLQFLFEYFSETQRNKGNFPGRFSGRQFSNSRSEMNVSTLELGDSALYLCASSIGLAGEFQETQYFGPGTRLLVL.

V gene TRBV19 combines with J gene TRBJ2-5; TRBD2 might be the D (5 bases). This CDR3 has 17 residues. The germline gives CDR1 LNHDA, CDR2 SQIVND (reference sequence). The ends were cut back, 4 bases at V and 5 bases at J, with 23 bases in the middle. The CDR3 sequence is CASSTTSRGSGMETQYF. CDR3 nucleotide sequence: TGTGCCAGTAGTACCACCTCGAGAGGGAGTGGAATGGAGACCCAGTACTTC.

The V call is TRBV29-1, the J call TRBJ1-2; D gene unclear. This CDR3 contains 13 residues. Trimming stripped 3 bases from V and 4 bases from J, with 12 bases between. Germline V gene sequence: CDR1 SQVTM, CDR2 ANQGSEA. CDR3 in DNA: TGCAGCGTTGAGAAACAGCCCTCCTATGGCTACACCTTC. Its translation: CSVEKQPSYGYTF.